These 7 T cell receptor beta chains share one sample of origin, sequenced in a study of shared clonotypes between healthy human individuals. Some clones are missing from TCRdb's copy, which holds only in-frame ones; the method was immunoSEQ multiplex PCR. Of hundreds of thousands of clones listed, roughly four fifths were seen once; the top ten hold around 12%. The sequencing input was PBMCs. The receptors originated from a woman aged 40 to 49 in good health. Some clones in this sample may be carry-over from other donors' samples.

This chain joins TRBV7-2 and TRBJ2-5; 9 bases fit TRBD1. The V and J ends lost 1 base and 8 bases, in that order; junction bases with no gene match: 11. The CDR3 consists of 16 residues. Germline V gene sequence: CDR1 SGHTA, CDR2 FQGNSA. The CDR3 DNA reads as TGTGCCAGCAGCTTAGAAGGGGACAGGGCCGTGGGAACCCAGTACTTC. It translates to CASSLEGDRAVGTQYF.

This clone was found a few times. Different DNA sequences within this sample yield the same CDR3. V and J are TRBV18 and TRBJ2-3; 7 bases map to TRBD2. Germline CDR1 KGHSH, CDR2 LQKENI. The CDR3 runs to 15 residues. Trimming cost V 1 base and J 3 bases; bases outside gene matches: 4. In DNA form, the CDR3 reads TGTGCCAGCTCACCACTGGGAGGGCCAACAGATACGCAGTATTTT. It codes for CASSPLGGPTDTQYF.

The genes are TRBV28 and TRBJ2-7; 8 bases align to TRBD2. CDR3 length: 14 amino acids. Germline V CDR1 and CDR2: MDHEN, SYDVKM. J lost 6 bases, V lost 2 bases, and 6 bases had no gene match. The CDR3 is CASSLVAGRREQYF. The DNA for the CDR3 is TGTGCCAGCAGTTTAGTAGCGGGAAGGCGCGAGCAGTACTTC.

This chain joins TRBV27 and TRBJ1-1; D not resolved. CDR3 length: 11 amino acids. Looked up from germline, CDR1 is MNHEY and CDR2 is SMNVEV (reference sequence). V was cut by 6 bases and J by 8 bases, with 10 bases left in between. The CDR3 DNA follows: TGTGCCAGCAGATCGGGGAGGGAAGCTTTCTTT. This sequence encodes CASRSGREAFF.

This clone was seen once. The V gene is TRBV18, the J gene TRBJ1-1; 7 bases fit TRBD1. Germline V gene sequence: CDR1 KGHSH, CDR2 LQKENI. CDR3 length equals 15 residues. V was clipped by 3 bases and J by 1 base; unmatched bases: 5. CDR3 sequence reads: CASSPRRDRNTEAFF. The CDR3 bases are TGTGCCAGCTCACCCCGCCGGGACAGGAACACTGAAGCTTTCTTT.

J is TRBJ2-5 and V is TRBV21-1; the table assigns TRBD1, which was not confirmed against the DNA. TRBV21-1 is a documented pseudogene. CDR3 length: 15 amino acids. The CDR3 region is CASSKDGQEEETQYF. For the CDR3, the DNA is TGTGCCAGCAGCAAAGACGGACAAGAAGAGGAGACCCAGTACTTC.

There are a few counts of this clone. The rearrangement uses TRBV5-1 and TRBJ2-2; TRBD2 aligns across 11 bases. Trimming took 4 bases from V and 3 from J; bases not matched to a gene: 5. CDR1 SGHRS and CDR2 YFSETQ come from the germline V gene. This CDR3 region has 16 residues. This chain's CDR3 is CASSPSGRTDTGELFF. CDR3 coding DNA: TGCGCCAGCAGCCCTAGCGGGAGGACGGACACCGGGGAGCTGTTTTTT.